The 8 T cell receptor beta chains in this list originate from one sample, sequenced in a study of cytomegalovirus exposure and HLA in healthy donors. Sequencing was performed with immunoSEQ multiplex PCR; in TCRdb, only in-frame clones are kept and a portion is missing. Of approximately 270,000 clones detected, 80% to 90% appear once; the ten largest clones hold approximately 1%. Sequenced material: PBMCs. The source of these receptors is a woman under 30 in good health and CMV-seronegative.

J is TRBJ1-3 and V is TRBV2; a possible D gene is TRBD1 (6 bases). Germline loops: CDR1 SNHLY, CDR2 FYNNEI. Trimming removed 6 bases at V and 3 bases at J, with 9 bases between. CDR3 length: 13 amino acids. The CDR3 reads CASRYRDGNTIYF. CDR3 coding DNA: TGTGCCAGCAGGTACAGGGATGGAAACACCATATATTTT.

The chain carries TRBV18 and TRBJ2-1; 9 bases are a match to TRBD2. After removal of 3 bases from V and 3 bases from J, the junction contained 6 bases not matched to a gene. Germline lookup yields CDR1 KGHSH and CDR2 LQKENI. The CDR3 is 16 residues long. The CDR3 loop reads CASSPLAGGNYNEQFF. CDR3 bases: TGTGCCAGCTCACCCCTGGCGGGAGGGAACTACAATGAGCAGTTCTTC.

The chain is built from TRBV10-3 and TRBJ2-6; 8 positions agree with TRBD1. Per the germline V gene, CDR1 is ENHRY and CDR2 is SYGVKD. With V trimmed by 10 bases and J by 0 bases, 5 bases remained unmatched. The CDR3 runs 15 residues. In DNA, the CDR3 is TGTGCCACCCCTACAGGGGGCTCTGGGGCCAACGTCCTGACTTTC. Translating it yields CATPTGGSGANVLTF.

This clone was counted a few times. Other DNA variants within this sample encode the same CDR3. The V gene is TRBV5-4, the J gene TRBJ1-3; D gene unclear. Trimming removed 0 bases from V and 0 bases from J, with 4 bases in between. The CDR3 covers 14 residues. Germline V gene lookup returns CDR1 SGHNT and CDR2 YYREEE (reference sequence). CDR3 coding DNA: TGTGCCAGCAGCTTGGGGCTCTCTGGAAACACCATATATTTT. Its translation: CASSLGLSGNTIYF.

This chain uses TRBV9 with TRBJ2-7; 8 bases match TRBD1. Germline lookup yields CDR1 SGDLS and CDR2 YYNGEE. The J segment lost 4 bases and the V segment lost 4 bases, leaving 7 bases of the junction unmatched. This CDR3 has 14 residues. The CDR3 sequence: CASSTGTGAYEQYF. The CDR3 DNA sequence: TGTGCCAGCAGCACCGGGACAGGAGCTTACGAGCAGTACTTC.

V is TRBV7-2 and J is TRBJ2-7; TRBD2 is a possible D gene (6 bases). Germline V lookup: CDR1 SGHTA, CDR2 FQGNSA. The CDR3 is made up of 16 amino acids. V was clipped by 4 bases and J by 5 bases, with 21 bases between them. The CDR3 loop reads CASSSEARLGVDEQYF. In DNA, the CDR3 is TGTGCCAGCAGCTCAGAGGCCCGACTAGGGGTAGACGAGCAGTACTTC.

The rearrangement joins TRBV29-1 to TRBJ1-2; no clear D. This CDR3 spans 12 amino acids. The ends were cut back, 6 bases at V and 4 bases at J, with 12 bases in the middle. Germline V CDR1 and CDR2: SQVTM, ANQGSEA. The DNA of the CDR3 is TGCAGCGTCGCGGGTCGGGGCTATGGCTACACCTTC. Amino acid sequence: CSVAGRGYGYTF.

The chain couples TRBV11-1 to TRBJ2-7; D unresolved. CDR1 is SGHAT and CDR2 is FQDESV in the germline V gene (reference sequence). The CDR3 contains 14 residues. The V end lost 6 bases, the J end lost 2 bases, and 14 bases lay between the germline ends. For the CDR3, the DNA is TGTGCCAGCAGACCCCCAGCGCGACCCTACGAGCAGTACTTC. It translates to CASRPPARPYEQYF.